Detailed here is one TCR beta chain. This specimen belongs to a study of blood T cell repertoires in COVID-19. Clones were sequenced by immunoSEQ multiplex PCR, and TCRdb holds only the in-frame ones, with some missing. The repertoire holds 540,000 or so clones, with approximately 88% as singletons. The sequenced sample was peripheral blood. The receptor's source is a woman aged 50 to 60 with COVID-19, enrolled during active disease.

The CDR3 DNA reads as TGTGCCAGCTCACCGCAGGGAGGCGGTGACGAGCAGTACTTC. Translating it yields CASSPQGGGDEQYF. The V gene is TRBV18, the J gene TRBJ2-7, with D possibly TRBD2 on 6 matching bases. With 3 bases removed from V and 5 bases from J, the gap between germline ends came to 14 bases. The CDR3 contains 14 residues. CDR1 and CDR2 from the germline V gene are KGHSH and LQKENI.